This TCR beta chain is from a study of blood T cell repertoires in COVID-19. At the level of the study: COVID-19 samples from acute and convalescent phases originated in the United States, Italy and Spain. In each case, the material was cDNA or gDNA derived from T cells, B-cell-depleted T cells, or PBMCs.

Self-reported history from a screening survey and questionnaire set each donor's cohort. Assay used: immunoSEQ multiplex PCR; TCRdb lists only in-frame clones, some missing. Of a few hundred thousand clones in the sample, 87% are singletons; the top ten hold 8% to 9.5%. Germline CDR1 DFQATT, CDR2 SNEGSKA (reference sequence). V gave up 3 bases and J gave up 2 bases; unmatched junction bases: 5. The CDR3 length is 15 residues. The chain couples TRBV20-1 to TRBJ2-1; 9 bases line up with TRBD2. Sequencing was done on a sample of PBMCs or T cells enriched from blood (not recorded which). This TCR was sampled from a woman aged 18-29 years who had recovered from COVID-19. The CDR3 DNA follows: TGCAGTGCTAGTGGGGGCGGGAGGGCCTACAATGAGCAGTTCTTC. It codes for CSASGGGRAYNEQFF.